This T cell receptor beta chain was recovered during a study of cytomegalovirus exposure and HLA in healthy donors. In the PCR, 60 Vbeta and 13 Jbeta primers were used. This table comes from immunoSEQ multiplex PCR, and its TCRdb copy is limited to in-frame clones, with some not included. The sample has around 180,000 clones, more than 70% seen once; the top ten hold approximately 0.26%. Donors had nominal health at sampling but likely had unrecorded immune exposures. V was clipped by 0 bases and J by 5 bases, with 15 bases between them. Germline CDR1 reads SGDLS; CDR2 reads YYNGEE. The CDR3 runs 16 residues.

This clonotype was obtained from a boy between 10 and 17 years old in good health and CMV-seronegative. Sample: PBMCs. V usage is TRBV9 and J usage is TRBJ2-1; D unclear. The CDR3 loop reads CASSVDVRPKNNEQFF. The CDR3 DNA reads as TGTGCCAGCAGCGTAGATGTGAGGCCCAAGAACAATGAGCAGTTCTTC.